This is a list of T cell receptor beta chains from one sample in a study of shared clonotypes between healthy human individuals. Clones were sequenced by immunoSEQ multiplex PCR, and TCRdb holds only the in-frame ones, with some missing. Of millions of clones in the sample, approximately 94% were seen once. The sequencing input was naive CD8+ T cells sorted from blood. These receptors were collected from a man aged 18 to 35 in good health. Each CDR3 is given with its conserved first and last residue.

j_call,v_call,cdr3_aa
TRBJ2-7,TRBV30,CAWSVEGYEQYF
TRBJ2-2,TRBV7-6,CASTRGTANTGELFF
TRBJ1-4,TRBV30,CAWSLGGSHFEKLFF
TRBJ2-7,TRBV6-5,CASSYSTPAQYF
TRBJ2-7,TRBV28,CASSPPPGQLHYEQYF
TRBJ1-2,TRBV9,CASSAGPPNYGYTF
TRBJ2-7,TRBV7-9,CASSFYGGHEQYF
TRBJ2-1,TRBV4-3,CASSPLLGSNEQFF
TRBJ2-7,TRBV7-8,CASSLLITSGTSYEQYF
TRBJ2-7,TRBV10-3,CAISDDLAGGRQYF
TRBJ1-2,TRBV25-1,CASSVGDRDYGYTF
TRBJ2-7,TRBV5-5,CASSFPGQGYEQYF
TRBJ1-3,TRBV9,CASSVGTGNTIYF
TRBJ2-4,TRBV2,CASRRGTVDNIQYF
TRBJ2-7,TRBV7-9,CASMGALSYEQYF
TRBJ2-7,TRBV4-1,CASSQDPGTYEQYF
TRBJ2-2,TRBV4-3,CASSQWYSGVNVNTGELFF
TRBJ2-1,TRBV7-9,CASSLRIDDEQFF
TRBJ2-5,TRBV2,CASSEGGWEETQYF
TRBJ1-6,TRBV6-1,CASSEARWGWGNSPLHF
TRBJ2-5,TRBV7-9,CASSPKAQGAWETQYF
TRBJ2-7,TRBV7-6,CASSRRAGSSYEQYF
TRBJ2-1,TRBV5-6,CASSLPTGSYNEQFF
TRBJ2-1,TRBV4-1,CASSQSLAGAGVDEQFF
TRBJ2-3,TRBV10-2,CASSEGAGGLDTQYF
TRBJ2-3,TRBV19,CASSFGVSSTDTQYF
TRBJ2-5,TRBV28,CASSSVDTGGTDLVIQETQYF
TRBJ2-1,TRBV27,CASSPVGYEQFF